This entry describes one T cell receptor (beta chain). Its antigen remains unidentified. The data were obtained in a study of OX40 agonist ivuxolimab in advanced cancers. Study in general: Given to patients was ivuxolimab, an agonistic anti-OX40 (CD134) antibody.

Some clones are missing from TCRdb's copy, which holds only in-frame ones; the method was immunoSEQ multiplex PCR. This sample has 50,000 to 70,000 clones; 93% occur once, and the top ten carry 15% to 20%. Whole-study results and caveats: Several nonresponders also turned out to have low normalized T-cell clonal expansion. Expanded peripheral T-cell antigen specificity went undetermined.

The CDR3 runs 13 residues. CDR1 MDHEN and CDR2 SYDVKM come from the germline V gene. Trimming shortened V by 3 bases and J by 3 bases, and 8 bases separated the two germline ends. This TCR derives from an adult with an advanced solid tumor such as melanoma, head and neck, liver or kidney cancer. The gene calls are TRBV28 and TRBJ1-2; D is perhaps TRBD1 (5 bases). Material: CD4+ or CD8+ T cells sorted from blood, obtained in a trial of the OX40 agonist ivuxolimab. This chain's CDR3 is CASSFGGDYGYTF. The CDR3 region has the DNA TGTGCCAGCAGTTTTGGGGGAGACTATGGCTACACCTTC.